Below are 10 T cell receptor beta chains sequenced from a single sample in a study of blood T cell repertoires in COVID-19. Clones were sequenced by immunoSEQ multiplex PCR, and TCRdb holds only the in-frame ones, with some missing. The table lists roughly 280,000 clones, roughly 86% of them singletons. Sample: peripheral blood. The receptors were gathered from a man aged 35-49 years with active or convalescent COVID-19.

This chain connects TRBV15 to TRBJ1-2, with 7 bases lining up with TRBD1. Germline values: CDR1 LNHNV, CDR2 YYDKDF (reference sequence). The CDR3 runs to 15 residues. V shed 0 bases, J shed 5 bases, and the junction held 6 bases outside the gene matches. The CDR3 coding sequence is TGTGCCACCAGCAGAGAGGTGGAGGGGGCTTATGGCTACACCTTC. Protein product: CATSREVEGAYGYTF.

In nucleotides, the CDR3 is TGTGCCAGCAGTCCTAGCGGATACTCCTACGAGCAGTACTTC. Translation: CASSPSGYSYEQYF. The chain joins TRBV6-5 to TRBJ2-7, with 7 bases aligning to TRBD2. Germline CDR1 reads MNHEY; CDR2 reads SVGAGI. After removal of 5 bases from V and 0 bases from J, the junction contained 4 bases not matched to a gene. This CDR3 comprises 14 residues.

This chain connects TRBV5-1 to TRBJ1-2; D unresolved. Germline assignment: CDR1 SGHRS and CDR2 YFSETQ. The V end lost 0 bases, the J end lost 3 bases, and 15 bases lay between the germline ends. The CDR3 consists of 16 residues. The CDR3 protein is CASSLADGGPDYGYTF. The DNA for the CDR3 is TGCGCCAGCAGCTTGGCAGATGGAGGACCCGACTATGGCTACACCTTC. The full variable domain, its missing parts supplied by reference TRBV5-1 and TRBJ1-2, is KAGVTQTPRYLIKTRGQQVTLSCSPISGHRSVSWYQQTPGQGLQFLFEYFSETQRNKGNFPGRFSGRQFSNSRSEMNVSTLELGDSALYLCASSLADGGPDYGYTFGSGTRLTVV.

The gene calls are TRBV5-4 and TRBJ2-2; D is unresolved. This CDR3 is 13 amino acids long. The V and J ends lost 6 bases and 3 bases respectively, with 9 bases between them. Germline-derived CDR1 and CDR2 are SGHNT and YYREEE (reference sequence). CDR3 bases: TGTGCCAGCACCCCGGGTGACACCGGGGAGCTGTTTTTT. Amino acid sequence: CASTPGDTGELFF.

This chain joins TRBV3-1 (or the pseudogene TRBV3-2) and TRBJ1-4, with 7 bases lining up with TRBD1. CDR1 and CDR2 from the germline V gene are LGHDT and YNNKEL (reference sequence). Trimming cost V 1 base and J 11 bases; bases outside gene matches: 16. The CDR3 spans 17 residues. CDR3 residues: CASSQGFSGTAPFKLFF. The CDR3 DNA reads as TGTGCCAGCAGCCAAGGTTTCTCCGGGACAGCCCCCTTTAAACTGTTTTTT.

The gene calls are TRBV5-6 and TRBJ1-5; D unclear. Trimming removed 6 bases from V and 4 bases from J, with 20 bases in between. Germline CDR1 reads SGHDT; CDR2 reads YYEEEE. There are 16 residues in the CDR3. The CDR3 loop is CASTSKKAGKNQPQHF. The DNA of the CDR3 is TGTGCCAGCACCTCAAAAAAGGCGGGGAAGAATCAGCCCCAGCATTTT.

CDR3 DNA: TGCAGTGCAGGAGACAATGAGCAGTTCTTC. Translation: CSAGDNEQFF. The chain joins TRBV20-1 to TRBJ2-1; D gene ambiguous. The CDR3 has 10 amino acids. Trimming cost V 6 bases and J 5 bases, with 5 bases left between them. Germline V CDR1 and CDR2: DFQATT, SNEGSKA (reference sequence).

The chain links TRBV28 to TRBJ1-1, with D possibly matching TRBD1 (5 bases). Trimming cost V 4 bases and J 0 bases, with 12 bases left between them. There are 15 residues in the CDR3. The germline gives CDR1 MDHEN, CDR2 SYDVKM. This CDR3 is CASSSAQDMNTEAFF. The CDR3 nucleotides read TGTGCCAGCAGTTCTGCACAGGACATGAACACTGAAGCTTTCTTT.

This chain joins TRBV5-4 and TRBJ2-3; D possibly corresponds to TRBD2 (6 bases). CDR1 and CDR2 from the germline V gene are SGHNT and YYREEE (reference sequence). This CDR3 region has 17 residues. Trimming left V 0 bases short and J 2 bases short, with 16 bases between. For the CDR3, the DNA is TGTGCCAGCAGCTTGGTGGGGACCGGGACTGCCACAGATACGCAGTATTTT. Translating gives CASSLVGTGTATDTQYF.

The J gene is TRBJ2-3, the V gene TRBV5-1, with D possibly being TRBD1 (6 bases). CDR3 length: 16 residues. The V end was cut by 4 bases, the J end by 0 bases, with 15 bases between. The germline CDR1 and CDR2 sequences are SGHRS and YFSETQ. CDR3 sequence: CASSRQEPASTDTQYF. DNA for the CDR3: TGCGCCAGCAGCAGACAGGAGCCGGCTAGCACAGATACGCAGTATTTT.